These 23 T cell receptor beta chains originate from one sample sequenced in a study of T cell responses to AZD1222 COVID-19 vaccine. Here immunoSEQ multiplex PCR was the method, and the copy in TCRdb shows in-frame clones only, minus some. Of approximately 150,000 clones in the sample, approximately 94% are singletons; the top ten hold roughly 1.3%. The specimen was peripheral blood, collected on day 0 of AZD1222 vaccination. Source of these receptors: an adult in good health.

The chain uses TRBV12-3 or TRBV12-4 and TRBJ2-1; 7 bases are a match to TRBD2. The CDR3 runs to 13 residues. The V segment lost 6 bases and the J segment 9 bases; nucleotides outside the gene matches: 8. This chain's CDR3 is CASSGDYHPEQFF. In DNA, the CDR3 is TGTGCCAGCAGCGGGGACTATCACCCTGAGCAGTTCTTC.

J is TRBJ2-5 and V is TRBV7-9, with D possibly called TRBD1 or TRBD2 (5 bases each). Germline CDR1 is SEHNR and CDR2 is FQNEAQ (reference sequence). The CDR3 spans 14 residues. The V end lost 2 bases, the J end lost 2 bases, and 9 bases lay between the germline ends. CDR3: CASSLRGVQETQYF. The CDR3 bases are TGTGCCAGCAGCTTACGGGGCGTTCAAGAGACCCAGTACTTC.

V is TRBV6-1 and J is TRBJ1-1; TRBD1 is a possible D gene (5 bases). Per germline, CDR1 MNHNS and CDR2 SASEGT. V was clipped by 4 bases and J by 1 base, with 19 bases between them. The CDR3 is 17 residues long. DNA of the CDR3: TGTGCCAGCAGTGCCCGGGGGTTCAGCAGTCGGAACACTGAAGCTTTCTTT. It specifies CASSARGFSSRNTEAFF.

The chain links TRBV19 to TRBJ1-3; possibly TRBD1 for D (6 bases). V was clipped by 5 bases and J by 0 bases, with 17 bases between them. This CDR3 has 17 amino acids. The germline V gene encodes CDR1 LNHDA and CDR2 SQIVND (reference sequence). The CDR3 here is CASSFGTRGFSGNTIYF. The CDR3 DNA sequence: TGTGCCAGTAGTTTCGGGACACGGGGATTCTCTGGAAACACCATATATTTT.

The rearrangement joins TRBV5-1 to TRBJ2-6, with D hard to call. The CDR3 is made up of 16 amino acids. The germline CDR1 and CDR2 sequences are SGHRS and YFSETQ. Trimming took off 4 bases at V and 0 bases at J, with 11 bases between the two ends. CDR3 coding DNA: TGCGCCAGCAGCCCCAAACAACGCTCTGGGGCCAACGTCCTGACTTTC. Residues: CASSPKQRSGANVLTF.

This clone appeared a single time. This chain uses TRBV5-5 with TRBJ1-5, with no clear D. This CDR3 is 15 amino acids long. V lost 4 bases to trimming and J lost 2 bases, with 13 bases between them. Germline-derived CDR1 and CDR2 are SGHKS and YYEKEE (reference sequence). CDR3 coding DNA: TGTGCCAGCAGCCTGATCCTTGGGGGCAATCAGCCCCAGCATTTT. This gives the protein CASSLILGGNQPQHF.

This clone was observed a single time. The chain's CDR3 is CASSQGISTEAFF. DNA for the CDR3: TGCGCCAGCAGCCAAGGCATTTCCACTGAAGCTTTCTTT. The gene calls are TRBV4-1 and TRBJ1-1; D not certain. Trimming removed 1 base from V and 4 bases from J, with 7 bases in between. The CDR3 runs 13 residues. Germline CDR1 reads MGHRA; CDR2 reads YSYEKL.

This chain joins TRBV7-2 and TRBJ2-1; 9 bases agree with TRBD2. Germline loops: CDR1 SGHTA, CDR2 FQGNSA. Trimming removed 4 bases from V and 8 bases from J; junction bases left unmatched: 9. CDR3 length equals 15 residues. The CDR3 DNA follows: TGTGCCAGCAGCTCAGGGACTAGCCGTCGTCATGAGCAGTTCTTC. Protein sequence: CASSSGTSRRHEQFF.

This clone was seen just once. The V gene is TRBV14, the J gene TRBJ2-2, with D perhaps matching TRBD1 (5 bases). The CDR3 is 15 residues long. CDR1 and CDR2 (germline): SGHDN, FVKESK. Trimming left V 1 base short and J 4 bases short, with 10 bases between. Here the CDR3 reads CASSQGQRLTGELFF. CDR3 nucleotide sequence: TGTGCCAGCAGCCAAGGACAGAGACTCACCGGGGAGCTGTTTTTT.

V is TRBV19 and J is TRBJ1-5; 8 bases agree with TRBD1. V shed 5 bases, J shed 2 bases, and the junction held 8 bases outside the gene matches. This CDR3 spans 16 amino acids. Germline V gene sequence: CDR1 LNHDA, CDR2 SQIVND (reference sequence). This CDR3 reads CASSGSQGARNQPQHF. CDR3 bases: TGTGCCAGTAGTGGTTCCCAGGGGGCGCGCAATCAGCCCCAGCATTTT. Filled out from reference TRBV19 and TRBJ1-5, the complete variable domain reads DGGITQSPKYLFRKEGQNVTLSCEQNLNHDAMYWYRQDPGQGLRLIYYSQIVNDFQKGDIAEGYSVSREKKESFPLTVTSAQKNPTAFYLCASSGSQGARNQPQHFGDGTRLSIL.

The gene calls are TRBV30 and TRBJ1-3, with TRBD1 matching 9 bases. Germline CDR1 reads GTSNPN; CDR2 reads SVGIG (reference sequence). CDR3 length: 16 amino acids. V lost 3 bases, J lost 4 bases, and 10 bases stayed unmatched. This CDR3 is CAWSYEGQGRGNTIYF. The CDR3 region has the DNA TGTGCCTGGAGCTATGAGGGACAGGGTAGGGGAAACACCATATATTTT.

V usage is TRBV28 and J usage is TRBJ1-6; no definite D call. V shed 3 bases and J shed 8 bases, with 8 bases lying between them. This CDR3 is 13 amino acids long. Looked up from germline, CDR1 is MDHEN and CDR2 is SYDVKM. The CDR3 DNA reads as TGTGCCAGCAGTTTTCCAGGAGATTCACCCCTCCACTTT. Translation gives CASSFPGDSPLHF.

The chain couples TRBV24-1 to TRBJ2-1; D is ambiguous. Between the trimmed V and J ends, which lost 3 bases and 10 bases, there was a span of 12 bases. CDR1 is KGHDR and CDR2 is SFDVKD in the germline V gene. The CDR3 runs to 13 residues. As DNA, the CDR3 is TGTGCCACCAGTGATCCACCGCTGCGGGAGCAGTTCTTC. Translated: CATSDPPLREQFF.

The rearrangement joins TRBV5-4 to TRBJ2-7; 9 bases line up with TRBD1. Germline values: CDR1 SGHNT, CDR2 YYREEE (reference sequence). The length of the CDR3 is 13 residues. V was pared by 4 bases and J by 6 bases, with 5 bases of the junction left unmatched. CDR3: CASSIGQGREQYV. CDR3 nucleotides: TGTGCCAGCAGCATCGGACAGGGGCGCGAGCAGTACGTC.

This clone is a singleton in its sample. The chain recombines TRBV28 with TRBJ1-2; 8 nucleotides match TRBD1. The CDR3 spans 14 residues. Trimming at V came to 4 bases and at J to 6 bases, leaving 7 bases not matched to a gene. Germline V gives CDR1 MDHEN, CDR2 SYDVKM. The CDR3 DNA reads TGTGCCAGCAGTTCCGGGCAGGGGGCGAATGGCTACACCTTC. Translation gives CASSSGQGANGYTF.

V and J are TRBV11-3 and TRBJ2-2; unclear D gene. V lost 5 bases and J 0 bases, leaving 4 bases between the germline ends. This CDR3 region has 13 residues. Germline V gene lookup returns CDR1 SGHNT and CDR2 YENEEA. In DNA form, the CDR3 reads TGTGCCAGCAGCCGTCCGAACACCGGGGAGCTGTTTTTT. It specifies CASSRPNTGELFF. The whole variable domain, filled in from reference TRBV11-3 and TRBJ2-2, reads EAGVVQSPRYKIIEKKQPVAFWCNPISGHNTLYWYLQNLGQGPELLIRYENEEAVDDSQLPKDRFSAERLKGVDSTLKIQPAELGDSAVYLCASSRPNTGELFFGEGSRLTVL.

This rearrangement joins TRBV29-1 to TRBJ1-1; no firm D call. The CDR3 sequence is 12 residues long. CDR1 and CDR2 from the germline V gene are SQVTM and ANQGSEA. The ends were cut back, 3 bases at V and 5 bases at J, with 10 bases in the middle. CDR3 nucleotides: TGCAGCGTTGACGCTTGGGGAACTGAAGCTTTCTTT. Its protein product is CSVDAWGTEAFF.

The chain employs TRBV12-3 or TRBV12-4 and TRBJ1-6; D not resolved. V lost 8 bases and J lost 7, with 12 bases in between. The CDR3 contains 13 residues. CDR3 nucleotides: TGTGCCAGCGTTAAAATCAGGAATTCACCCCTCCACTTT. It yields the protein CASVKIRNSPLHF.

There are a few counts of this clone. The rearrangement joins TRBV6-2 or TRBV6-3 to TRBJ2-5; tentative D call: TRBD1 (5 bases). CDR3 length: 15 amino acids. CDR1 is MNHEY and CDR2 is SVGEGT in the germline V gene. The V and J ends lost 6 bases and 3 bases respectively, with 17 bases between them. The CDR3 DNA follows: TGTGCCAGCAGCCCCGGACATTTTGAAGAAGAGACCCAGTACTTC. Its translation is CASSPGHFEEETQYF.

The chain carries TRBV19 and TRBJ1-2, with D uncertain. Trimming took off 5 bases at V and 4 bases at J, with 17 bases between the two ends. The length of the CDR3 is 15 residues. The V gene's germline CDR1 is LNHDA and CDR2 SQIVND (reference sequence). The CDR3 loop reads CASSSHSLLGYGYTF. DNA of the CDR3: TGTGCCAGTAGTTCCCACTCCTTACTCGGCTATGGCTACACCTTC.

V and J are TRBV10-3 and TRBJ1-4; tentative D call: TRBD1 (6 bases). From germline, CDR1 is ENHRY and CDR2 SYGVKD. The V gene lost 5 bases and the J gene lost 5 bases, with 12 bases spanning the gap. This CDR3 is built from 14 residues. CDR3 protein: CAISKGVSNEKLFF. The CDR3 nucleotides are TGTGCCATCAGTAAGGGGGTTTCAAATGAAAAACTGTTTTTT.

This clone was counted between two and nine times. The chain is built from TRBV6-1 and TRBJ1-1; no reliable D call. The CDR3 is 14 amino acids. Trimming shortened V by 0 bases and J by 1 base, and 6 bases separated the two germline ends. In germline, CDR1 is MNHNS, CDR2 SASEGT. The CDR3 sequence: CASSEAEENTEAFF. CDR3 nucleotide sequence: TGTGCCAGCAGTGAAGCCGAGGAGAACACTGAAGCTTTCTTT.

The V call is TRBV5-4, the J call TRBJ2-5; D possibly corresponds to TRBD2 (6 bases). V shed 7 bases and J shed 1 base, with 11 bases lying between them. Germline V gives CDR1 SGHNT, CDR2 YYREEE (reference sequence). This CDR3 contains 13 residues. The CDR3 protein is CASGAGSQETQYF. In DNA form, the CDR3 reads TGTGCCAGCGGGGCGGGATCCCAAGAGACCCAGTACTTC.